Shown below are 24 T cell receptor beta chains from a single sample sequenced in a study of post-analysis software for immune sequencing data. Their recognized antigens are unknown. Unique molecular identifiers tagged the TCR beta cDNA libraries. MiXCR was run by TCRdb on the PCR reads, yielding one entry per CDR3 protein. The sample lists fewer than 550,000 distinct CDR3 sequences; 30% to 40% were seen once. Broader study findings: With TRBV5-6, TRBV5-1 and TRBV20-1 included, about five TRBV segments were more frequent in patients than in controls.

The sample comprised blood. Receptors were obtained from a girl between 2 and 17 years old with multiple sclerosis.

V is TRBV6-5 and J is TRBJ2-5; D possibly matches TRBD1 or TRBD2 (5 bases each). Trimming pared 2 bases from V and 1 base from J, leaving 8 bases between. Germline values: CDR1 MNHEY, CDR2 SVGAGI. This CDR3 spans 14 amino acids. The CDR3 coding sequence is TGTGCCAGCAGTTACGGGGACGGCCAAGAGACCCAGTACTTC. Protein product: CASSYGDGQETQYF.

The chain carries TRBV18 and TRBJ1-1, with D unresolved. In germline, CDR1 is KGHSH, CDR2 LQKENI. CDR3 length equals 13 residues. Trimming left V 5 bases short and J 6 bases short, with 13 bases between. In nucleotides, the CDR3 is TGTGCCAGCTCATCGACGGTGGACTCTGAAGCTTTCTTT. Its protein is CASSSTVDSEAFF. Based on the CDR3 plus reference TRBV18 and TRBJ1-1, the full variable domain is NAGVMQNPRHLVRRRGQEARLRCSPMKGHSHVYWYRQLPEEGLKFMVYLQKENIIDESGMPKERFSAEFPKEGPSILRIQQVVRGDSAAYFCASSSTVDSEAFFGQGTRLTVV.

This clonotype was observed a handful of times. This sequence joins TRBV20-1 and TRBJ2-7, with D perhaps TRBD1 (6 bases). Germline values: CDR1 DFQATT, CDR2 SNEGSKA (reference sequence). CDR3 length: 15 amino acids. Trimming took off 4 bases at V and 0 bases at J, with 16 bases between the two ends. CDR3 sequence: CSATRQENLSYEQYF. Written as DNA, the CDR3 is TGCAGTGCTACTAGACAGGAAAACCTCTCCTACGAGCAGTACTTC.

The V and J genes are TRBV10-2 and TRBJ1-4; D not resolved. The V gene's germline CDR1 is WSHSY and CDR2 SAAADI. V lost 8 bases and J lost 7, with 14 bases in between. The CDR3 loop spans 13 amino acids. Here the CDR3 DNA reads TGCGCCAGCCTGGAGGCCGGGAGTGAAAAACTGTTTTTT. Translated, it gives CASLEAGSEKLFF.

As concerns this clonotype: One end of the junction is discordant with germline, which a read error may explain. The gene calls are TRBV6-6 and TRBJ1-2, with TRBD1 as a possible D gene (5 bases). There are 17 residues in the CDR3. CDR1 and CDR2 (germline): MNHNY, SVGAGI (reference sequence). CDR3 sequence (DNA): TGCGCCAGCAGTCTCCGGGGCAGCTCAAGGGTTAGCTATGGCTACACCTTC. Translating gives CASSLRGSSRVSYGYTF.

The rearrangement links TRBV9 to TRBJ1-6; D uncertain. Germline V gives CDR1 SGDLS, CDR2 YYNGEE. The length of the CDR3 is 12 residues. Trimming shortened V by 3 bases and J by 9 bases, and 7 bases separated the two germline ends. The CDR3 nucleotides are TGTGCCAGCAGCGCCGGTATTTCACCCCTCCACTTT. Its translation is CASSAGISPLHF.

The genes are TRBV6-1 and TRBJ1-2; 7 bases agree with TRBD1. From germline, CDR1 is MNHNS and CDR2 SASEGT. This CDR3 is 15 amino acids long. J lost 2 bases, V lost 0 bases, and 3 bases had no gene match. CDR3 DNA sequence: TGTGCCAGCAGTGAAGCCTTGACAGGGAACTATGGCTACACCTTC. Protein sequence: CASSEALTGNYGYTF.

The rearrangement joins TRBV7-2 to TRBJ2-7, with D uncertain. The germline gives CDR1 SGHTA, CDR2 FQGNSA. The CDR3 extends over 13 amino acids. V was shortened by 5 bases and J by 6 bases, with 14 bases between the two germline ends. CDR3 in DNA: TGTGCCAGCAGCGTAACTTTGCGCTCCGAGCAGTACTTC. This codes for CASSVTLRSEQYF.

The sample holds a few counts of this clonotype. This chain joins TRBV12-3 or TRBV12-4 and TRBJ2-7; 8 bases align to TRBD1. This CDR3 has 16 amino acids. Trimming removed 6 bases from V and 7 bases from J; junction bases left unmatched: 17. DNA for the CDR3: TGTGCCAGCAGCTTCCCCCGGACAGGGAAGGGGAGGGAGCAGTACTTC. This codes for CASSFPRTGKGREQYF.

The V gene is TRBV3-1, the J gene TRBJ2-3; TRBD2 is a possible D gene (5 bases). The length of the CDR3 is 13 residues. V was pared by 6 bases and J by 8 bases, with 15 bases between. Looked up from germline, CDR1 is LGHDT and CDR2 is YNNKEL (reference sequence). The CDR3 protein is CASRQNSVPTQYF. CDR3 DNA: TGTGCCAGCAGACAAAATAGCGTTCCTACGCAGTATTTT.

The chain carries TRBV10-3 and TRBJ1-5; no clear D. This CDR3 region has 12 residues. CDR1 ENHRY and CDR2 SYGVKD come from the germline V gene. With 3 bases removed from V and 5 bases from J, the gap between germline ends came to 5 bases. CDR3 nucleotide sequence: TGTGCCATCAGTGAAGTCGATCAGCCCCAGCATTTT. Translating it yields CAISEVDQPQHF.

The chain combines TRBV20-1 with TRBJ2-3; 7 bases fit TRBD2. This CDR3 is 14 amino acids long. Germline CDR1 and CDR2: DFQATT and SNEGSKA (reference sequence). After removal of 6 bases from V and 6 bases from J, the junction contained 12 bases not matched to a gene. The CDR3 here is CSANKAGSGDTQYF. CDR3 sequence (DNA): TGCAGTGCGAATAAAGCGGGGTCGGGCGATACGCAGTATTTT.

This clonotype was counted only a few times. The genes are TRBV6-6 and TRBJ1-4; D not resolved. Trimming took off 7 bases at V and 14 bases at J, with 11 bases between the two ends. There are 10 residues in the CDR3. Germline lookup yields CDR1 MNHNY and CDR2 SVGAGI (reference sequence). The CDR3 region has the DNA TGTGCCAGCAAGAAGGAGAACCTGTTTTTT. Translation: CASKKENLFF.

In its sample, this clonotype was seen many times. V and J are TRBV4-1 and TRBJ2-1; D is possibly TRBD1 (6 bases). The V end was cut by 4 bases, the J end by 2 bases, with 12 bases between. The CDR3 extends over 15 amino acids. In germline, CDR1 is MGHRA, CDR2 YSYEKL. The CDR3 spells CASSLSEGAYNEQFF. Written as DNA, the CDR3 is TGCGCCAGCAGCCTTTCTGAGGGGGCCTACAATGAGCAGTTCTTC.

This clonotype was picked up a small number of times. The chain recombines TRBV7-2 with TRBJ2-1, with TRBD2 matching over 11 bases. Germline CDR1 SGHTA, CDR2 FQGNSA. V was pared by 3 bases and J by 14 bases, with 6 bases of the junction left unmatched. The CDR3 is 13 amino acids. CDR3 sequence: CASSLWTSGSKFF. The DNA for the CDR3 is TGTGCCAGCAGCTTGTGGACTAGCGGGTCCAAGTTCTTC.

Note on this clonotype: This may come from a read error, since a much larger clone is one base off. V is TRBV20-1 and J is TRBJ2-1; TRBD2 matches at 12 bases. The CDR3 covers 14 residues. Germline V gene sequence: CDR1 DFQATT, CDR2 SNEGSKA (reference sequence). The CDR3 region has the DNA TGCAGTGCTAGCGGACTAGCGGGGTACAATGGGCAGTTCTTC. Protein product: CSASGLAGYNGQFF.

This clonotype occurred a few times. The genes are TRBV20-1 and TRBJ1-4; possibly TRBD1 for D (5 bases). The germline V gene encodes CDR1 DFQATT and CDR2 SNEGSKA (reference sequence). V lost 0 bases and J 7 bases, leaving 15 bases between the germline ends. The CDR3 is 15 residues long. CDR3: CSARDKNKGTEKLFF. CDR3 coding DNA: TGCAGTGCTAGAGATAAGAATAAGGGGACTGAAAAACTGTTTTTT.

With regard to this clonotype: One end of the junction is discordant with germline, which a read error may explain. This rearrangement joins TRBV7-9 to TRBJ1-2; D remains unclear. Germline CDR1 SEHNR, CDR2 FQNEAQ (reference sequence). CDR3 length: 16 residues. The CDR3 DNA reads TGTGCCGGCAGCCCCCCGGACTACGCCGCTAACTATGGCTACACCTTC. Translated, it gives CAGSPPDYAANYGYTF.

This clonotype has only a few counts. V gene TRBV29-1 combines with J gene TRBJ2-3; maybe TRBD2 (6 bases). CDR3 size: 13 residues. Looked up from germline, CDR1 is SQVTM and CDR2 is ANQGSEA. V lost 3 bases and J lost 4, with 11 bases in between. The CDR3 DNA sequence: TGCAGCGTTGACGGGAGAGGTCCAGATACGCAGTATTTT. Amino acids: CSVDGRGPDTQYF.

The chain couples TRBV11-1 to TRBJ2-5; D could derive from TRBD1 or TRBD2 (5 bases each). CDR1 is SGHAT and CDR2 is FQDESV in the germline V gene (reference sequence). The germline V and J ends were trimmed by 1 base and 11 bases, with 14 bases remaining between them. This CDR3 has 13 amino acids. The CDR3 DNA is TGTGCCAGCAGCTTAGACGCCGGGGCTGAGCAGTACTTC. Its translation: CASSLDAGAEQYF. The entire variable domain, with the rest obtained from reference TRBV11-1 and TRBJ2-5, is as follows: EAEVAQSPRYKITEKSQAVAFWCDPISGHATLYWYRQILGQGPELLVQFQDESVVDDSQLPKDRFSAERLKGVDSTLKIQPAELGDSAMYLCASSLDAGAEQYFGPGTRLLVL.

The chain joins TRBV2 to TRBJ1-2; the D is unclear. CDR1 SNHLY and CDR2 FYNNEI come from the germline V gene. The CDR3 length is 12 residues. V lost 2 bases to trimming and J lost 4 bases, with 5 bases between them. The CDR3 loop is CASSETPYGYTF. The CDR3 DNA reads as TGTGCCAGCAGTGAAACACCCTATGGCTACACCTTC.

This clonotype appeared once. The rearrangement links TRBV20-1 to TRBJ1-2, with D perhaps matching TRBD1 (6 bases). The V and J ends lost 4 bases and 0 bases respectively, with 9 bases between them. Germline V gene lookup returns CDR1 DFQATT and CDR2 SNEGSKA (reference sequence). The CDR3 loop spans 13 amino acids. DNA for the CDR3: TGCAGTGCTAAAGGACAGTCTAACTATGGCTACACCTTC. Translating it yields CSAKGQSNYGYTF.

This rearrangement joins TRBV6-5 to TRBJ1-1; D call uncertain. Trimming took 2 bases from V and 3 from J, leaving 7 bases between them. The CDR3 extends over 13 amino acids. Germline V gene lookup returns CDR1 MNHEY and CDR2 SVGAGI. The CDR3 bases are TGTGCCAGCAGTTACGGTCAGGACACTGAAGCTTTCTTT. This translates into CASSYGQDTEAFF.

V usage is TRBV27 and J usage is TRBJ1-1; D is uncertain. There are 15 residues in the CDR3. V lost 2 bases, J lost 1 base, and 11 bases lay in between. CDR1 and CDR2 (germline): MNHEY, SMNVEV (reference sequence). The CDR3 region has the DNA TGTGCCAGCAGTTTAAACTCGGGCCCGAACACTGAAGCTTTCTTT. This translates into CASSLNSGPNTEAFF.